The 21 T cell receptor beta chains in this list originate from one sample, sequenced in a study of HIV-infected patients and healthy controls. 400 to 550 ng RNA was reverse transcribed with alpha and beta constant-region primers. Each of the alpha and beta chains got its own library through chain-specific third strand synthesis with indices. TCRdb analysed the 5' RACE reads with MiXCR anew, one entry per CDR3 protein. The table shows 14,000 or so distinct CDR3 sequences, with approximately 12% occurring only once. Roughly three months, about 14 weeks, into antiretroviral therapy, follow-up blood was collected. All unsorted peripheral T cells were captured because whole blood was used without fractionation. This material consisted of blood, taken during antiretroviral therapy. Receptors originate from an adult with HIV infection. The donor label of this sample is uncertain.

This clonotype was picked up many times. DNA of the CDR3: TGTGCCAGCAGCTCGGGGACTAGCGGGGCCTCCTACGAGCAGTACTTC. Its protein product is CASSSGTSGASYEQYF. J is TRBJ2-7 and V is TRBV5-5, with TRBD2 matching 13 bases. This CDR3 contains 16 residues. Unmatched junction bases numbered 3, after V lost 3 bases and J lost 0 bases. Germline V CDR1 and CDR2: SGHKS, YYEKEE (reference sequence).

As for this clonotype: A much larger clone lies one base from this, so it may be a read error. The chain combines TRBV12-3 or TRBV12-4 with TRBJ2-7; D gene uncertain. V gave up 6 bases and J gave up 1 base, with 10 bases separating them. The CDR3 contains 13 residues. In nucleotides, the CDR3 is TGTGCCAGCAGGAGGTCGAGATCCTACGAGCAGTACTTC. Translating gives CASRRSRSYEQYF.

This clonotype was seen only a few times. V gene TRBV5-1 combines with J gene TRBJ2-1; 11 nucleotides line up with TRBD2. The V and J ends lost 2 bases and 2 bases, in that order; junction bases with no gene match: 3. Per germline, CDR1 SGHRS and CDR2 YFSETQ. CDR3 length: 16 residues. CDR3 region: CASSFQLAGAYNEQFF. The CDR3 DNA reads as TGCGCCAGCAGCTTTCAACTAGCGGGAGCCTACAATGAGCAGTTCTTC.

The V gene is TRBV12-3 or TRBV12-4, the J gene TRBJ1-1; tentative D call: TRBD1 (5 bases). Trimming removed 6 bases from V and 7 bases from J, with 9 bases in between. The CDR3 is 11 amino acids. The CDR3 DNA reads as TGTGCCAGCAGCCGCGGGGGTGAAGCTTTCTTT. As protein: CASSRGGEAFF.

This chain connects TRBV6-5 to TRBJ1-2; TRBD1 aligns across 7 bases. Germline V gives CDR1 MNHEY, CDR2 SVGAGI. Germline trimming cut 7 bases from V and 3 bases from J; bases unmatched to any gene: 8. There are 14 residues in the CDR3. The DNA of the CDR3 is TGTGCCAGCAACAGGGACAGTAGAGACTATGGCTACACCTTC. Translated: CASNRDSRDYGYTF.

This clonotype has at least ten counts. The rearrangement joins TRBV19 to TRBJ2-2; D is uncertain. This CDR3 is built from 12 residues. Trimming left V 3 bases short and J 1 base short, with 0 bases between. The V gene's germline CDR1 is LNHDA and CDR2 SQIVND (reference sequence). The CDR3 coding sequence is TGTGCCAGTAGTATGAACACCGGGGAGCTGTTTTTT. It is translated as CASSMNTGELFF. Variable domain in full (rest from reference TRBV19 and TRBJ2-2): DGGITQSPKYLFRKEGQNVTLSCEQNLNHDAMYWYRQDPGQGLRLIYYSQIVNDFQKGDIAEGYSVSREKKESFPLTVTSAQKNPTAFYLCASSMNTGELFFGEGSRLTVL.

Ten or more counts support this clonotype. This chain links TRBV12-3 or TRBV12-4 with TRBJ1-1; D gene ambiguous. The V end lost 3 bases, the J end lost 5 bases, and 13 bases lay between the germline ends. The CDR3 spans 14 residues. The CDR3 sequence is CASSFSRQRTEAFF. In nucleotides, the CDR3 is TGTGCCAGCAGTTTTTCCAGGCAAAGGACTGAAGCTTTCTTT.

This clonotype was recorded many times. The chain carries TRBV19 and TRBJ2-1; D is possibly TRBD1 (6 bases). Germline V lookup: CDR1 LNHDA, CDR2 SQIVND (reference sequence). Trimming stripped 6 bases from V and 3 bases from J, with 15 bases between. This CDR3 is built from 15 residues. The CDR3 reads CASSRPRDNYNEQFF. CDR3 bases: TGTGCCAGTAGCCGGCCACGGGACAACTACAATGAGCAGTTCTTC. Supplemented by reference TRBV19 and TRBJ2-1, the full variable domain reads DGGITQSPKYLFRKEGQNVTLSCEQNLNHDAMYWYRQDPGQGLRLIYYSQIVNDFQKGDIAEGYSVSREKKESFPLTVTSAQKNPTAFYLCASSRPRDNYNEQFFGPGTRLTVL.

Turning to this clonotype: Given a much more abundant clone one base away, this may be a read error. This chain connects TRBV6-2 or TRBV6-3 to TRBJ2-1; D is possibly TRBD2 (6 bases). The CDR3 spans 12 residues. V dropped 11 bases and J dropped 5 bases, with 13 bases sitting between them. Germline CDR1 and CDR2: MNHEY and SVGEGT. In DNA, the CDR3 is TGTGCCGTCGGGAGTAACCACAATGAGCAGTTCTTC. Translating it yields CAVGSNHNEQFF.

This clonotype was seen many times. The CDR3 reads CASSLNGGSNEQFF. The CDR3 nucleotides are TGCGCCAGCAGCTTGAATGGGGGTTCGAATGAGCAGTTCTTC. The V and J genes are TRBV5-1 and TRBJ2-1; either TRBD1 or TRBD2 may fit D (5 bases each). V was shortened by 1 base and J by 7 bases, with 12 bases between the two germline ends. Germline loops: CDR1 SGHRS, CDR2 YFSETQ. The CDR3 spans 14 residues.

There are many counts of this clonotype. The gene calls are TRBV29-1 and TRBJ1-2; 8 bases are shared with TRBD1. Germline V CDR1 and CDR2: SQVTM, ANQGSEA. This CDR3 is 21 amino acids long. V lost 0 bases, J lost 0 bases, and 21 bases stayed unmatched. DNA for the CDR3: TGCAGCGTTGAAGATCGGGCAGGGGGCGGAAGGACCCTAGGTACTAACTATGGCTACACCTTC. Protein product: CSVEDRAGGGRTLGTNYGYTF.

This clonotype was recorded at least ten times. The rearrangement uses TRBV3-1 and TRBJ2-1, with TRBD1 matching over 10 bases. CDR1 and CDR2 from the germline V gene are LGHDT and YNNKEL (reference sequence). CDR3 length: 18 amino acids. V was pared by 4 bases and J by 2 bases, with 11 bases of the junction left unmatched. The CDR3 region is CASSPSRPDRGAYNEQFF. In DNA, the CDR3 is TGTGCCAGCAGCCCTTCCCGCCCGGACAGGGGGGCCTACAATGAGCAGTTCTTC.

This clonotype was picked up many times. The chain is built from TRBV2 and TRBJ2-7, with 8 bases matching TRBD1. The CDR3 spans 15 residues. V shed 4 bases and J 3 bases; nucleotides not matched to a gene: 8. Germline assignment: CDR1 SNHLY and CDR2 FYNNEI. The CDR3: CASSVRTGISYEQYF. For the CDR3, the DNA is TGTGCCAGCAGTGTCAGGACAGGGATTAGCTACGAGCAGTACTTC. The full variable domain, completed using reference TRBV2 and TRBJ2-7, is EPEVTQTPSHQVTQMGQEVILRCVPISNHLYFYWYRQILGQKVEFLVSFYNNEISEKSEIFDDQFSVERPDGSNFTLKIRSTKLEDSAMYFCASSVRTGISYEQYFGPGTRLTVT.

This clonotype was seen at least ten times. This chain links TRBV3-1 with TRBJ2-1; 9 bases fit TRBD1. J gave up 5 bases and V 4 bases, and 9 bases lay outside the gene matches. The V gene's germline CDR1 is LGHDT and CDR2 YNNKEL (reference sequence). The CDR3 is 16 residues long. CDR3 region: CASSRSPGTGNNEQFF. CDR3 DNA sequence: TGTGCCAGCAGCCGGAGTCCCGGGACAGGGAACAATGAGCAGTTCTTC.

This chain connects TRBV12-3 or TRBV12-4 to TRBJ2-1; TRBD1 matches 9 bases. The CDR3 loop spans 16 amino acids. V shed 4 bases, J shed 5 bases, and the junction held 9 bases outside the gene matches. DNA for the CDR3: TGTGCCAGCAGTTCTTGGGACAGGGATGTTAACAATGAGCAGTTCTTC. This codes for CASSSWDRDVNNEQFF.

This clonotype was counted between two and nine times. V usage is TRBV6-1 and J usage is TRBJ2-1, with D unresolved. V dropped 3 bases and J dropped 13 bases, with 16 bases sitting between them. This CDR3 is 13 amino acids long. Germline V lookup: CDR1 MNHNS, CDR2 SASEGT. The CDR3 reads CASSDRETGPQFF. The CDR3 region has the DNA TGTGCCAGCAGTGACCGAGAGACTGGTCCCCAGTTCTTC.

This clonotype ranks as medium-sized. V and J are TRBV7-9 and TRBJ2-3; no firm D call. CDR3 length: 14 residues. CDR1 is SEHNR and CDR2 is FQNEAQ in the germline V gene (reference sequence). Trimming stripped 1 base from V and 3 bases from J, with 8 bases between. CDR3 coding DNA: TGTGCCAGCAGCTTAGAAGTAAGAACAGATACGCAGTATTTT. Residues: CASSLEVRTDTQYF.

Ten or more counts support this clonotype. The V call is TRBV10-3, the J call TRBJ2-3; no reliable D call. Trimming took off 3 bases at V and 2 bases at J, with 12 bases between the two ends. The CDR3 has 15 residues. Per the germline V gene, CDR1 is ENHRY and CDR2 is SYGVKD. CDR3 sequence: CAISDVGIPTDTQYF. As DNA, the CDR3 is TGTGCCATCAGTGACGTCGGTATTCCCACAGATACGCAGTATTTT.

V usage is TRBV6-1 and J usage is TRBJ2-3, with 10 bases identical to TRBD2. Germline-derived CDR1 and CDR2 are MNHNS and SASEGT. V trimming: 1 base; J trimming: 1 base; junction bases outside the gene matches: 5. This CDR3 has 17 residues. The CDR3 coding sequence is TGTGCCAGCAGTGAAGAATATAGCGGGGGGCGCACAGATACGCAGTATTTT. Its protein is CASSEEYSGGRTDTQYF.

This clonotype was observed a handful of times. The V call is TRBV29-1, the J call TRBJ2-1, with 11 nucleotides matching TRBD2. V shed 5 bases and J 3 bases; nucleotides not matched to a gene: 3. Germline CDR1 and CDR2: SQVTM and ANQGSEA. CDR3 length: 14 residues. CDR3 nucleotides: TGCAGCGTTCTGGGACTAGCGGACTACAATGAGCAGTTCTTC. Its protein product is CSVLGLADYNEQFF.

This clonotype was seen a handful of times. The V call is TRBV5-6, the J call TRBJ2-4; 9 bases agree with TRBD2. This CDR3 is 16 amino acids long. V lost 2 bases to trimming and J lost 7 bases; unmatched junction nucleotides: 10. Germline loops: CDR1 SGHDT, CDR2 YYEEEE. The CDR3: CASSLKGLAGWNIQYF. DNA for the CDR3: TGTGCCAGCAGCTTAAAGGGGCTAGCGGGGTGGAACATTCAGTACTTC.